This T cell receptor beta chain came from a study of shared clonotypes between healthy human individuals. General study findings and limits: Non-shared clonotypes displayed generation probabilities falling below those of clonotypes present in all four donors.

Division of CD4+ cells produced a CD45RA+ naive subset and a CD45RA-negative memory subset. The CDR3 totals 16 residues. V shed 3 bases, J shed 0 bases, and the junction held 2 bases outside the gene matches. Germline V lookup: CDR1 SGHRS, CDR2 YFSETQ. To note about this clone: What it binds is unknown.

Measured with immunoSEQ multiplex PCR; TCRdb has only the in-frame clones, and not every one. Of 1,400,000 or so clones detected, around 98.5% appear once; the ten largest clones hold about 0.4%. The material sequenced was naive CD4+ T cells sorted from blood. Described subset: CD45RA+ positively selected. The V call is TRBV5-1, the J call TRBJ2-2; 10 nucleotides agree with TRBD1. This sequence was found in a man aged 25-40 years in good health. CDR3 loop: CASSSGQGANTGELFF. The CDR3 DNA is TGCGCCAGCAGCTCCGGACAGGGGGCGAACACCGGGGAGCTGTTTTTT. Full variable domain (outside the CDR3, taken from reference TRBV5-1 and TRBJ2-2): KAGVTQTPRYLIKTRGQQVTLSCSPISGHRSVSWYQQTPGQGLQFLFEYFSETQRNKGNFPGRFSGRQFSNSRSEMNVSTLELGDSALYLCASSSGQGANTGELFFGEGSRLTVL.